Described below is a single T cell receptor (beta chain) sequence and its context. A second about 6 to 11 cycle PCR used barcoded and J-beta primers. In TCRdb, the 5' RACE reads were re-called with MiXCR into one record per CDR3 protein. The table lists 800,000 or so distinct CDR3 sequences, approximately 65% of them singletons. The data were obtained in a study of blood T cells in healthy people across ages. Study-wide context: Template switching retrieved approximately one barcoded beta molecule for each two T cells.

The CDR3 sequence is 16 residues long. V shed 1 base, J shed 2 bases, and the junction held 3 bases outside the gene matches. CDR1 LGHNA and CDR2 YSLEER come from the germline V gene. Sequences were obtained from blood. V gene TRBV4-3 combines with J gene TRBJ2-1, with TRBD1 identical over 9 bases. The sequence was obtained from a man younger than 45 in good health. The CDR3 DNA reads as TGCGCCAGCAGCCAAGGGGGGACAGGGACCTACAATGAGCAGTTCTTC. Translated: CASSQGGTGTYNEQFF.